One and the same sample provided the 30 T cell receptor beta chains below, sequenced in a study of blood T cell repertoires in COVID-19. The method was immunoSEQ multiplex PCR; TCRdb's version includes in-frame clones alone and lacks a portion of them. The table includes about 280,000 clones, roughly nine tenths detected once. The sequenced material came from peripheral blood. Source of these receptors: a woman in her thirties with COVID-19, enrolled during active disease.

The chain couples TRBV7-8 to TRBJ2-5, with D hard to call. The CDR3 contains 12 residues. Deletions cut 5 bases from V and 0 bases from J, with 4 bases between. The germline CDR1 and CDR2 sequences are SGHVS and FQNEAQ. The CDR3 sequence is CASSADQETQYF. DNA of the CDR3: TGTGCCAGCAGCGCGGACCAAGAGACCCAGTACTTC.

This chain links TRBV5-1 with TRBJ2-6, with D perhaps matching TRBD1 (6 bases). Germline CDR1 is SGHRS and CDR2 is YFSETQ. V was shortened by 3 bases and J by 0 bases, with 10 bases between the two germline ends. The CDR3 loop spans 16 amino acids. The CDR3 is CASSSQGTSGANVLTF. CDR3 sequence (DNA): TGCGCCAGCAGCTCTCAGGGGACCTCTGGGGCCAACGTCCTGACTTTC.

The genes are TRBV5-8 and TRBJ1-4; TRBD1 is a possible D gene (5 bases). V lost 4 bases, J lost 8 bases, and 21 bases lay in between. The CDR3 has 16 amino acids. Germline V CDR1 and CDR2: SGHTS, YDEGEE. The CDR3 nucleotides read TGTGCCAGCAGCCAAATCGTTTTCAGGGAGGGGGAAAAACTGTTTTTT. Encoded protein: CASSQIVFREGEKLFF.

The chain couples TRBV7-8 to TRBJ1-2; 7 bases fit TRBD1. Germline CDR1 reads SGHVS; CDR2 reads FQNEAQ. The CDR3 is 15 amino acids. The V and J ends lost 6 bases and 1 base, in that order; junction bases with no gene match: 8. CDR3 bases: TGTGCCAGCAGTCCCGGGACAGCGATTAACTATGGCTACACCTTC. Translation: CASSPGTAINYGYTF.

The rearrangement uses TRBV19 and TRBJ1-6; a weak D match, TRBD1 (6 bases). V was shortened by 3 bases and J by 9 bases, with 12 bases between the two germline ends. Germline loops: CDR1 LNHDA, CDR2 SQIVND (reference sequence). The CDR3 is 14 amino acids. The CDR3 sequence is CASSMSGASSPLHF. The CDR3 DNA follows: TGTGCCAGTAGTATGTCAGGGGCCAGTTCACCCCTCCACTTT.

This chain joins TRBV6-5 and TRBJ1-4; 7 bases line up with TRBD1. The CDR3 extends over 13 amino acids. The ends lost 5 bases at V and 8 bases at J; junction bases unmatched: 5. Germline CDR1 and CDR2: MNHEY and SVGAGI. CDR3 nucleotides: TGTGCCAGCAGTATACAGGGGAGAGAAAAACTGTTTTTT. Protein: CASSIQGREKLFF.

The gene calls are TRBV12-3 or TRBV12-4 and TRBJ1-6; D is ambiguous. The V gene lost 10 bases and the J gene lost 9 bases, with 7 bases spanning the gap. CDR3 length equals 10 residues. Here the CDR3 DNA reads TGTGCCACCTGCGTTTCACCCCTCCACTTT. It yields the protein CATCVSPLHF.

This chain links TRBV5-6 with TRBJ1-4; 7 positions match TRBD1. Trimming at V came to 2 bases and at J to 8 bases, leaving 6 bases not matched to a gene. Germline V gene data show CDR1 as SGHDT and CDR2 as YYEEEE. The CDR3 sequence is 14 residues long. The CDR3 protein is CASSFDRVDEKLFF. CDR3 sequence (DNA): TGTGCCAGCAGCTTTGACAGGGTGGACGAAAAACTGTTTTTT.

The CDR3 region has the DNA TGTGCCAGCAGCCCAACAAACACAGATACGCAGTATTTT. It translates to CASSPTNTDTQYF. The rearrangement links TRBV7-9 to TRBJ2-3; D call uncertain. CDR1 and CDR2 from the germline V gene are SEHNR and FQNEAQ (reference sequence). V lost 5 bases and J lost 2, with 8 bases in between. The CDR3 loop spans 13 amino acids.

This chain joins TRBV7-9 and TRBJ1-2; 10 bases agree with TRBD1. The CDR3 is 16 residues long. With 8 bases clipped from V and 2 bases from J, the junction kept 11 bases outside the gene matches. The germline gives CDR1 SEHNR, CDR2 FQNEAQ (reference sequence). The CDR3, as DNA: TGTGCCAGCGGACCTGTCCCGGGACAGGGGAACTATGGCTACACCTTC. This gives the protein CASGPVPGQGNYGYTF.

The chain is built from TRBV5-1 and TRBJ1-2; D ambiguous. The CDR3 is 15 residues long. Germline CDR1 SGHRS, CDR2 YFSETQ. V shed 0 bases and J shed 1 base, with 10 bases lying between them. CDR3 in amino acids: CASSLVVGDNYGYTF. The CDR3, as DNA: TGCGCCAGCAGCTTGGTAGTCGGGGATAACTATGGCTACACCTTC.

The chain is built from TRBV9 and TRBJ1-1, with 11 bases matching TRBD1. The CDR3 contains 16 residues. Per germline, CDR1 SGDLS and CDR2 YYNGEE. V was clipped by 0 bases and J by 1 base; unmatched bases: 2. CDR3 in amino acids: CASSVVDRGPNTEAFF. The CDR3 DNA sequence: TGTGCCAGCAGCGTAGTGGACAGGGGGCCGAACACTGAAGCTTTCTTT.

V is TRBV14 and J is TRBJ2-1, with D perhaps TRBD1 (6 bases). This CDR3 comprises 15 residues. The germline V gene has CDR1 SGHDN and CDR2 FVKESK. V was trimmed by 0 bases and J by 9 bases, leaving 15 bases between them. CDR3 sequence (DNA): TGTGCCAGCAGCCAAGAGCCGAAGGGGGTCTCTGAGCAGTTCTTC. Translation: CASSQEPKGVSEQFF.

J is TRBJ2-7 and V is TRBV2; 8 bases match TRBD1. The germline CDR1 and CDR2 sequences are SNHLY and FYNNEI. This CDR3 has 14 residues. J lost 4 bases, V lost 10 bases, and 12 bases had no gene match. CDR3 nucleotide sequence: TGTGCCAACCGAGCGGAGCAGGGGGCTTACGAGCAGTACTTC. Translating gives CANRAEQGAYEQYF.

The chain uses TRBV6-1 and TRBJ1-2, with TRBD1 matching over 9 bases. J was trimmed by 2 bases and V by 3 bases; bases with no gene match: 4. Germline V gene data show CDR1 as MNHNS and CDR2 as SASEGT. The CDR3 totals 15 residues. CDR3 amino acids: CASSELQGANYGYTF. DNA of the CDR3: TGTGCCAGCAGTGAGCTACAGGGGGCGAACTATGGCTACACCTTC.

This clone was seen a single time. The chain has TRBV4-2 and TRBJ1-3, with 9 positions matching TRBD1. The CDR3 sequence is 16 residues long. The V segment lost 8 bases and the J segment 2 bases; nucleotides outside the gene matches: 10. From germline, CDR1 is LGHNA and CDR2 YNFKEQ. CDR3 loop: CASGRGQGSTGNTIYF. The CDR3 DNA is TGTGCCAGCGGACGAGGACAGGGGTCCACTGGAAACACCATATATTTT.

The CDR3 loop is CASRLSARGYEQYF. The CDR3 nucleotides read TGTGCCAGCCGTCTTTCCGCCAGGGGCTACGAGCAGTACTTC. V gene TRBV7-4 combines with J gene TRBJ2-7, with D perhaps TRBD1 (6 bases). The ends were cut back, 8 bases at V and 3 bases at J, with 17 bases in the middle. Germline CDR1 and CDR2: SGHVT and SQSDAQ. CDR3 length equals 14 residues.

This clone was recorded only once. The chain couples TRBV3-1 (or the pseudogene TRBV3-2) to TRBJ1-2; maybe TRBD1 (5 bases). V lost 1 base and J 4 bases, leaving 10 bases between the germline ends. The V gene's germline CDR1 is LGHDT and CDR2 YNNKEL (reference sequence). The CDR3 consists of 14 residues. The CDR3 is CASSQGDSIYGYTF. CDR3 DNA: TGTGCCAGCAGCCAAGGAGACAGCATCTATGGCTACACCTTC.

V is TRBV5-1 and J is TRBJ2-1, with D perhaps TRBD1 (6 bases). Looked up from germline, CDR1 is SGHRS and CDR2 is YFSETQ. CDR3 length: 16 amino acids. Trimming took off 1 base at V and 7 bases at J, with 18 bases between the two ends. This chain's CDR3 is CASSLYPRPRGNEQFF. The CDR3 DNA reads TGCGCCAGCAGCTTGTACCCACGACCGAGGGGGAATGAGCAGTTCTTC.

The genes are TRBV5-4 and TRBJ1-4; 8 bases align to TRBD1. The CDR3 runs 15 residues. CDR1 is SGHNT and CDR2 is YYREEE in the germline V gene (reference sequence). V gave up 4 bases and J gave up 8 bases; unmatched junction bases: 10. CDR3 sequence (DNA): TGTGCCAGCAGCCCCTACAGGGGGGCTGAGGAAAAACTGTTTTTT. Its protein is CASSPYRGAEEKLFF.

The rearrangement joins TRBV5-1 to TRBJ1-6; possible D gene TRBD1, 6 bases. CDR1 and CDR2 from the germline V gene are SGHRS and YFSETQ. Between the trimmed V and J ends, which lost 3 bases and 7 bases, there was a span of 14 bases. The CDR3 sequence is 15 residues long. CDR3 DNA: TGCGCCAGCAGCTCCGTAACAGGGAAGAATTCACCCCTCCACTTT. Encoded protein: CASSSVTGKNSPLHF.

The rearrangement links TRBV5-5 to TRBJ2-3; a weak D match, TRBD2 (8 bases). The CDR3 is made up of 15 amino acids. Trimming shortened V by 2 bases and J by 5 bases, and 15 bases separated the two germline ends. Germline V gene lookup returns CDR1 SGHKS and CDR2 YYEKEE (reference sequence). CDR3 DNA: TGTGCCAGCAGCTTCCCGGGAGGGGGCCTAGATACGCAGTATTTT. Protein: CASSFPGGGLDTQYF.

The V gene is TRBV6-5, the J gene TRBJ1-1; no definite D call. This CDR3 is 15 amino acids long. Trimming removed 7 bases at V and 0 bases at J, with 15 bases between. The V gene's germline CDR1 is MNHEY and CDR2 SVGAGI. The CDR3 protein is CASNTLRGMNTEAFF. The CDR3 DNA reads as TGTGCCAGCAACACTTTGCGGGGAATGAACACTGAAGCTTTCTTT.

V is TRBV7-8 and J is TRBJ2-3, with 8 bases matching TRBD2. Germline lookup yields CDR1 SGHVS and CDR2 FQNEAQ. V was pared by 7 bases and J by 3 bases, with 6 bases of the junction left unmatched. The CDR3 loop spans 14 amino acids. In DNA, the CDR3 is TGTGCCAGCACCGCCGCGGGGGGAACAGATACGCAGTATTTT. This encodes CASTAAGGTDTQYF.

The V and J genes are TRBV13 and TRBJ1-3; D remains unclear. Trimming removed 2 bases from V and 5 bases from J, with 4 bases in between. This CDR3 contains 12 residues. The V gene's germline CDR1 is PRHDT and CDR2 FYEKMQ (reference sequence). The DNA of the CDR3 is TGTGCCAGCAGCTTAAGCCGAAACACCATATATTTT. This encodes CASSLSRNTIYF.

The chain links TRBV7-9 to TRBJ1-1, with TRBD1 as a possible D gene (5 bases). Germline V lookup: CDR1 SEHNR, CDR2 FQNEAQ (reference sequence). The CDR3 has 16 residues. Between the trimmed V and J ends, which lost 2 bases and 0 bases, there was a span of 13 bases. The CDR3 region has the DNA TGTGCCAGCAGCTTACTTCGGGCAGGGATGAACACTGAAGCTTTCTTT. This encodes CASSLLRAGMNTEAFF.

The chain employs TRBV2 and TRBJ2-7; D perhaps matches TRBD1 (5 bases). There are 12 residues in the CDR3. V was cut by 8 bases and J by 3 bases, with 11 bases left in between. The germline CDR1 and CDR2 sequences are SNHLY and FYNNEI. The CDR3 reads CASDGAFYEQYF. The CDR3 DNA reads TGTGCCAGCGATGGGGCGTTCTACGAGCAGTACTTC.

The chain recombines TRBV4-1 with TRBJ2-7, with a possible D match to TRBD2 (7 bases). Germline lookup yields CDR1 MGHRA and CDR2 YSYEKL. V was pared by 3 bases and J by 3 bases, with 12 bases between. There are 14 residues in the CDR3. Here the CDR3 reads CASSHGGRNYEQYF. CDR3 in DNA: TGCGCCAGCAGCCACGGGGGGCGAAACTACGAGCAGTACTTC.

This chain connects TRBV4-1 to TRBJ2-3; D remains unclear. Germline V gene sequence: CDR1 MGHRA, CDR2 YSYEKL. The V end lost 0 bases, the J end lost 1 base, and 8 bases lay between the germline ends. The length of the CDR3 is 15 residues. The CDR3 DNA follows: TGCGCCAGCAGCCAAGATCTTAGTCGCACAGATACGCAGTATTTT. It specifies CASSQDLSRTDTQYF.

The V and J genes are TRBV28 and TRBJ1-2, with a tentative D call TRBD1 (5 bases). CDR3 length equals 13 residues. The V end was cut by 3 bases, the J end by 11 bases, with 16 bases between. Looked up from germline, CDR1 is MDHEN and CDR2 is SYDVKM. CDR3 amino acids: CASSFRSGQTYTF. DNA for the CDR3: TGTGCCAGCAGTTTTCGGTCAGGGCAGACGTACACCTTC.